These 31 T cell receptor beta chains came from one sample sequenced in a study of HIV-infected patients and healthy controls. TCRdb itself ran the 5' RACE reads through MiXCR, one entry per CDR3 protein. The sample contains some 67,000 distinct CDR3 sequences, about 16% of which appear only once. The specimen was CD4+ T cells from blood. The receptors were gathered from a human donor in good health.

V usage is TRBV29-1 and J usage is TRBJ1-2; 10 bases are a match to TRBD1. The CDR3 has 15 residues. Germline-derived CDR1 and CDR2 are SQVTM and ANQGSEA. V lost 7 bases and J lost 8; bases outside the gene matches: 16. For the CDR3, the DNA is TGCAGCGCCGGGGGACAGGGGACTCCCCTCGGAGGCTACACCTTC. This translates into CSAGGQGTPLGGYTF.

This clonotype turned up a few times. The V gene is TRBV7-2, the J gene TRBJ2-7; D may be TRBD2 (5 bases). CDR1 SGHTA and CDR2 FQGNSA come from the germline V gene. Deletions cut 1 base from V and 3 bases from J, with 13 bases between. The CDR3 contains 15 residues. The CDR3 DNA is TGTGCCAGCAGCTTAGAAATAGGAGGCAGCTACGAGCAGTACTTC. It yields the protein CASSLEIGGSYEQYF. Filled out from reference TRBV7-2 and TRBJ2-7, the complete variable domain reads GAGVSQSPSNKVTEKGKDVELRCDPISGHTALYWYRQSLGQGLEFLIYFQGNSAPDKSGLPSDRFSAERTGGSVSTLTIQRTQQEDSAVYLCASSLEIGGSYEQYFGPGTRLTVT.

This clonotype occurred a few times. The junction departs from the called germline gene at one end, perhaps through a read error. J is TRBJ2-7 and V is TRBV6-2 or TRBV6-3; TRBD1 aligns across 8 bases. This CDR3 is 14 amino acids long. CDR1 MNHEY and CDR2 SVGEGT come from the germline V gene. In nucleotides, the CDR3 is TGTGCCAGCACTTACCGACAGGGGCCCTACGAGCAGTACTTC. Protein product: CASTYRQGPYEQYF.

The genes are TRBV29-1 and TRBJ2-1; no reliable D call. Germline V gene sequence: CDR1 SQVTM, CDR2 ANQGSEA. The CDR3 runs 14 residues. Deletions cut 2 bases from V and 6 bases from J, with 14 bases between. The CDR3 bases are TGCAGCGTTGAACGGCAGTCCCCCATCAATGAGCAGTTCTTC. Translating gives CSVERQSPINEQFF.

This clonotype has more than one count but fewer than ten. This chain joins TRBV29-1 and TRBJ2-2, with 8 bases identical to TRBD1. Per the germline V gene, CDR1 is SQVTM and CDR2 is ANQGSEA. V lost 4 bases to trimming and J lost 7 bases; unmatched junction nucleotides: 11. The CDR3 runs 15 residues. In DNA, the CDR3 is TGCAGCGTTGTAGCGTCAGGGGGCTTGGGCGGGGAGCTGTTTTTT. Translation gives CSVVASGGLGGELFF.

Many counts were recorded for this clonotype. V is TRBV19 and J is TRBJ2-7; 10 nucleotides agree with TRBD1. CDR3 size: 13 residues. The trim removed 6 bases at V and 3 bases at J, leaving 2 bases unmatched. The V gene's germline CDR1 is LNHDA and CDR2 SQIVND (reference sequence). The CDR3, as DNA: TGTGCCAGTAGAAGGACAGGGGGCTACGAGCAGTACTTC. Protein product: CASRRTGGYEQYF. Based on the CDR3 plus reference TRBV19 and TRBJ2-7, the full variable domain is DGGITQSPKYLFRKEGQNVTLSCEQNLNHDAMYWYRQDPGQGLRLIYYSQIVNDFQKGDIAEGYSVSREKKESFPLTVTSAQKNPTAFYLCASRRTGGYEQYFGPGTRLTVT.

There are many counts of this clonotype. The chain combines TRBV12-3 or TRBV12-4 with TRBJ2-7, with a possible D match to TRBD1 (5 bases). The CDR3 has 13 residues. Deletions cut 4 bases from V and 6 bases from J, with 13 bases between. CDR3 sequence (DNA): TGTGCCAGCAGTTCTCGAGAAGGGGTCGAGCAGTACTTC. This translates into CASSSREGVEQYF.

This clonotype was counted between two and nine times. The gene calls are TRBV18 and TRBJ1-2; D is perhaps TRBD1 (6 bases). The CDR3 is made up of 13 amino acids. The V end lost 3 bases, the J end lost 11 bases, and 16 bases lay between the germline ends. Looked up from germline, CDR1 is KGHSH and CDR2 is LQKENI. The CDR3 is CASSPEEGQRYTF. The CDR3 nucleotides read TGTGCCAGCTCACCCGAGGAAGGACAGAGGTACACCTTC.

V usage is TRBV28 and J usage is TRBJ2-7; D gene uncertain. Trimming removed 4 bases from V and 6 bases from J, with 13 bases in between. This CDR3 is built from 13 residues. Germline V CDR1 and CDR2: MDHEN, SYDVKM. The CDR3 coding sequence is TGTGCCAGCAGTTACGGACGGAGCAGCGAGCAGTACTTC. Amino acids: CASSYGRSSEQYF.

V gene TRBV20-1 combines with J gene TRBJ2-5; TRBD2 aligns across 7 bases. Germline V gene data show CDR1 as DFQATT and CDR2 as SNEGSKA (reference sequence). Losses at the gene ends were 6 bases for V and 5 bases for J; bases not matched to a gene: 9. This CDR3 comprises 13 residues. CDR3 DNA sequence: TGCAGTGCACCAGCGGGGATCCGGGAGACCCAGTACTTC. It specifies CSAPAGIRETQYF.

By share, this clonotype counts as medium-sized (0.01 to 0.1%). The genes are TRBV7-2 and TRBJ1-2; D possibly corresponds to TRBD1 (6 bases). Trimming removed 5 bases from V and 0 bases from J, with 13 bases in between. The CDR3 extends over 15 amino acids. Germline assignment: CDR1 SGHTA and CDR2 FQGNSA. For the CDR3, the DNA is TGTGCCAGCAGCCAACAAACAGGGCCTAACTATGGCTACACCTTC. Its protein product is CASSQQTGPNYGYTF.

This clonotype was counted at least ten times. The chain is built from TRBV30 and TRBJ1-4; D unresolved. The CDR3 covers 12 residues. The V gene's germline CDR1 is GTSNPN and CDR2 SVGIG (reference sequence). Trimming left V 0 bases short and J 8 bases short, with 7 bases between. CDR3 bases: TGTGCCTGGAGTGTCCTGAGGGAAAAACTGTTTTTT. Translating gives CAWSVLREKLFF.

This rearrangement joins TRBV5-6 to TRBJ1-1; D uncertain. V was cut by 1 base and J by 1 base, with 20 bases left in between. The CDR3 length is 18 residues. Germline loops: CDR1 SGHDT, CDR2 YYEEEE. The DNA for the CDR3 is TGTGCCAGCAGCTTGCCCGCCGAGGCCAAGATCTCGAACACTGAAGCTTTCTTT. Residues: CASSLPAEAKISNTEAFF.

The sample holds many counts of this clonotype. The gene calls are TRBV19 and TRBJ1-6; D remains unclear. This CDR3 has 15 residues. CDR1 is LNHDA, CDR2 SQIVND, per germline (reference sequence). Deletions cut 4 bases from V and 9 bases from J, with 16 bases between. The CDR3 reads CASSREWSGTSPLHF. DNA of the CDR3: TGTGCCAGTAGTAGGGAGTGGTCTGGCACTTCACCCCTCCACTTT.

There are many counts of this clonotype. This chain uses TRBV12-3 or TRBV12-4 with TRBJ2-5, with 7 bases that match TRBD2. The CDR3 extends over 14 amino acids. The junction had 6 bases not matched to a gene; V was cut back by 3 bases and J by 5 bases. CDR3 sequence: CASSLAGGSETQYF. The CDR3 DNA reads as TGTGCCAGCAGTTTGGCGGGCGGGAGTGAGACCCAGTACTTC.

The CDR3 spells CASSLSHNQPQHF. The CDR3 bases are TGTGCCAGCAGCTTGAGTCACAATCAGCCCCAGCATTTT. The genes are TRBV7-9 and TRBJ1-5, with D unresolved. CDR1 is SEHNR, CDR2 FQNEAQ, per germline (reference sequence). Trimming pared 3 bases from V and 3 bases from J, leaving 6 bases between. The CDR3 is 13 amino acids.

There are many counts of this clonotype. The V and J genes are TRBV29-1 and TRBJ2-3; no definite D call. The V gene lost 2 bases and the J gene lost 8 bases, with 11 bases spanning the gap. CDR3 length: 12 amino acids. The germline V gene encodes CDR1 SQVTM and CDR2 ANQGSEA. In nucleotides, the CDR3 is TGCAGCGTTGAATTGACCCCGGGTACGCAGTATTTT. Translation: CSVELTPGTQYF.

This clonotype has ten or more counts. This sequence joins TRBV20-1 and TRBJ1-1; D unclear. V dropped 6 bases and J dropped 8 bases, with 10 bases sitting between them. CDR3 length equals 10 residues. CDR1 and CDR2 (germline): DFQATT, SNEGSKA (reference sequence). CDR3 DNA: TGCAGTGCCCGCTTGCTCGAAGCTTTCTTT. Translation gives CSARLLEAFF.

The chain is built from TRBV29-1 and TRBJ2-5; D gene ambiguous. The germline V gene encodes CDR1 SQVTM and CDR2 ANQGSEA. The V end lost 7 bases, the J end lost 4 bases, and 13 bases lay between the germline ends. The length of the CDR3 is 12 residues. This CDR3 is CSAFSGRETQYF. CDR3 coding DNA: TGCAGCGCCTTCTCCGGGCGAGAGACCCAGTACTTC.

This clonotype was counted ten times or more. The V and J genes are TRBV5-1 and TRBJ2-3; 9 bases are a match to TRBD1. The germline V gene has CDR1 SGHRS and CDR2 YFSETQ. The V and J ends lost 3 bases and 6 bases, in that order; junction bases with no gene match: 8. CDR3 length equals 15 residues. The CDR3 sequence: CASSWRQGELDTQYF. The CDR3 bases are TGCGCCAGCAGCTGGAGACAGGGGGAATTGGATACGCAGTATTTT.

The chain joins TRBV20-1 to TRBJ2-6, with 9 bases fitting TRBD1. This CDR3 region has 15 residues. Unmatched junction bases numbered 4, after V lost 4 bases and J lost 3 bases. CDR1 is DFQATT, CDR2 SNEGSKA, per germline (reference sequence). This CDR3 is CSANHRGRGANVLTF. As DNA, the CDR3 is TGCAGTGCTAACCACAGGGGGCGTGGGGCCAACGTCCTGACTTTC.

The CDR3 nucleotides read TGTGCCAGCAGTAGTCCGGGGATACAGTATTTT. It specifies CASSSPGIQYF. The chain carries TRBV6-2 or TRBV6-3 and TRBJ2-3; tentatively, D is TRBD2 (5 bases). The CDR3 is made up of 11 amino acids. Germline CDR1 MNHEY, CDR2 SVGEGT. Trimming pared 5 bases from V and 12 bases from J, leaving 12 bases between.

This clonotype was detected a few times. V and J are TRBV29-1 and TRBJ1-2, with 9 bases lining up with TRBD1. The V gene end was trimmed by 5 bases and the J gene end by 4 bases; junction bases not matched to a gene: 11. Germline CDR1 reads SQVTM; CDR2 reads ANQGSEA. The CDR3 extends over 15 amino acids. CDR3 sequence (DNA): TGCAGCGTTTATACTACAGGGGGCCGGGTCTATGGCTACACCTTC. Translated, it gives CSVYTTGGRVYGYTF.

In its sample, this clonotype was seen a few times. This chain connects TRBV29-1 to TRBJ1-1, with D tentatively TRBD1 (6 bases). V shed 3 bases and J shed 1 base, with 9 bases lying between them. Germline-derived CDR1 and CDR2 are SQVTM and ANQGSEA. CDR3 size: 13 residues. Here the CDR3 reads CSVDRGRNTEAFF. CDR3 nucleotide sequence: TGCAGCGTTGACAGGGGAAGGAACACTGAAGCTTTCTTT.

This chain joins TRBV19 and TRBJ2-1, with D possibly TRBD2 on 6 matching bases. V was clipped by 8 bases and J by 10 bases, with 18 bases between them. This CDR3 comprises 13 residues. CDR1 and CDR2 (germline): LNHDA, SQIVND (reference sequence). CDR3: CASWAGSHGEQFF. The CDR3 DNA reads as TGTGCCAGTTGGGCGGGAAGCCATGGGGAGCAGTTCTTC.

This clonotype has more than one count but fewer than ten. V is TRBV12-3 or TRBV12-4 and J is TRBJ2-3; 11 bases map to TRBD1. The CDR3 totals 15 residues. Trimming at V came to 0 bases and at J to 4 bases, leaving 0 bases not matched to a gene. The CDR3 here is CASSLAGQGADTQYF. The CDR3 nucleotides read TGTGCCAGCAGTTTAGCGGGACAGGGGGCAGATACGCAGTATTTT.

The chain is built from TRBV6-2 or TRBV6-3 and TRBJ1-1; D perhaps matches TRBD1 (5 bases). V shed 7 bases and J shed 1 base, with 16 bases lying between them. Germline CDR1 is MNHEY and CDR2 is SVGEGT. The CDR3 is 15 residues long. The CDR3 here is CASNTGRTWNTEAFF. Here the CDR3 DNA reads TGTGCCAGCAATACAGGAAGGACCTGGAACACTGAAGCTTTCTTT.

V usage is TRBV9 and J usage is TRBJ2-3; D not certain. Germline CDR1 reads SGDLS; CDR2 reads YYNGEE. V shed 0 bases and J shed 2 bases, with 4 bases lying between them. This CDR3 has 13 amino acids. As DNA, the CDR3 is TGTGCCAGCAGCGTAGGATTCACAGATACGCAGTATTTT. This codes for CASSVGFTDTQYF.

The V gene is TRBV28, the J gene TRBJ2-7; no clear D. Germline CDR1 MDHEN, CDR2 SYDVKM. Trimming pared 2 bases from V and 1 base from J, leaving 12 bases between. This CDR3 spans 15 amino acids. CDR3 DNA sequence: TGTGCCAGCAGTTTAAGTATTTTAGGGTCCTACGAGCAGTACTTC. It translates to CASSLSILGSYEQYF.

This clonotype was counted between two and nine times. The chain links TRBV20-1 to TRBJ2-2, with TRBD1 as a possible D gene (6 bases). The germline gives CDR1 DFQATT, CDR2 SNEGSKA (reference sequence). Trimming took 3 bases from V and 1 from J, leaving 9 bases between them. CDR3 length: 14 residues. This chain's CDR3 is CSASPGQNTGELFF. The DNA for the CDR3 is TGCAGTGCTAGCCCGGGACAGAACACCGGGGAGCTGTTTTTT.

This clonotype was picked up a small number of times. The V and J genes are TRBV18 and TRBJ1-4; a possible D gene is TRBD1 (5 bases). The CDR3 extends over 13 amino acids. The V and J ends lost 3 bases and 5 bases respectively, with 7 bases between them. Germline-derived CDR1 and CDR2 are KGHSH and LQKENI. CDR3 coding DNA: TGTGCCAGCTCACCGGGACTCAATGAAAAACTGTTTTTT. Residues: CASSPGLNEKLFF.